Below, one T cell receptor beta chain is given with its context. As yet, its antigen is unknown. These data originate in a study of OX40 agonist ivuxolimab in advanced cancers. V lost 2 bases and J 8 bases, leaving 22 bases between the germline ends. The CDR3 consists of 17 residues. Germline CDR1 reads SGHVS; CDR2 reads FQNEAQ. TCRdb keeps only in-frame clones here, not all; method: immunoSEQ multiplex PCR. The data hold over 40,000 clones, with about 88% observed a single time. The study, taken as a whole, reports: Certain nonresponders additionally had low normalized T-cell clonal expansion.

V gene TRBV7-8 combines with J gene TRBJ2-1; D is perhaps TRBD2 (6 bases). The receptor was isolated from an adult with an advanced solid tumor such as melanoma, head and neck, liver or kidney cancer. The source was CD4+ or CD8+ T cells sorted from blood, collected in a trial of the OX40 agonist ivuxolimab. Written as DNA, the CDR3 is TGTGCCAGCAGCTTAATGTCAGGGAGGACTGGAATCCATGAGCAGTTCTTC. Its translation is CASSLMSGRTGIHEQFF.